The source of this T cell receptor beta chain is a study of neurological immune-mediated disorders (dated by TCRdb to the late 2010s). The study in broad terms: Among the 35 or so multiple sclerosis patients, approximately 30 had relapsing-remitting MS and 3 had secondary progressive MS. Longitudinal HAM/TSP and healthy donors were sampled at 3 time-points each (about 3-45 month intervals). Peripheral blood TCR-beta repertoires from HTLV-I-associated myelopathy (HAM/TSP) patients, multiple sclerosis patients and healthy controls were compared by UMI-based sequencing. Alongside PBMC samples, the set of 80 to 130 TCR-beta libraries contained longitudinal samples, technical triplicates, and paired CD4+ and CD8+ T-cell subsets that had been sorted. The cohort comprised some 71 subjects: roughly 15 HAM/TSP patients, 35 or so multiple sclerosis patients and some 20 healthy controls.

Beyond this particular receptor, the publication reports: No identical CDR3 amino acid sequences were shared among expanded clones across subjects, suggesting private TCR-beta repertoires in all groups. The MS cluster was not associated with any clinical or MRI features, and the authors stated that larger cohorts are needed. Repertoires from 18 of 34 MS patients were grouped by phylogenetic analysis into a cluster of related CDR3 sequences, suggesting a possible repertoire-level signature. TCR clonal expansion was highest in HAM/TSP patients and lowest in MS patients, with MS patients falling below even healthy controls.

cDNA was synthesized by template-switch 5'RACE using a primer carrying a 10-nucleotide random unique molecular identifier by which each TCR transcript was tagged. Over 170 million TCR-beta sequences, covering 15-18 subjects, were produced in each sequencing run. Total RNA was extracted with the RNeasy kit. TCR-beta VDJ regions were amplified with primers for the TCR constant region and the 5'RACE anchor, using the KAPA Real-time Library Amplification kit. Sample indexes and Illumina adaptors were added in a first PCR, and a second PCR then increased library yield. After Ampure bead purification, the TCR product of roughly 650 bp was size-selected on a 2% E-gel SizeSelection system. Before pooling, libraries had their quality checked on a Bioanalyzer, their concentration measured with Qubit, and their quantity determined with the Kapa Library Quantification kit. An Illumina HiSeq 2500 was used to sequence the libraries paired-end at 2 x 150 bp. To increase sequence diversity, roughly 24-31% phiX was spiked into each library pool. The paper's processing steps were these. The quality-filtered reads were processed with the UMI-based MiGEC pipeline, whose error correction step removed more than 80% of the raw TCR sequences. VDJ genes were aligned to IMGT germline references, and clonotypes were defined by unique CDR3 amino acid sequence plus V-J genes. Clonal expansion, Shannon diversity, and CDR3 relatedness (CalcPairwiseDistances, ClusterSamples) were evaluated with VDJtools, and phylogenetic trees were built with CLCbio workbench. Expanded clones were defined as having at least 8 unique UMIs, based on coefficient-of-variation modelling across technical triplicates. TCRdb reprocessed the public reads (quality trimming at Q25 with fastp, clone calling with MiXCR) and kept in-frame beta chains. Every distinct CDR3 protein forms one entry, paired with its most common genes and DNA. The V and J calls shown here were made by TCRdb, not taken from the authors' results. Present in this sample are tens of thousands of distinct CDR3 sequences, 3.5% to 5.5% of which were seen just once. The ten largest account for 5% to 6% of the sample.

Interpreted using the paper, the time point label stands for: longitudinal time-point 3. Unsorted PBMC libraries were generated from 2 million PBMCs stored in RNAlater at -80 °C until RNA extraction. Multiple sclerosis patients were enrolled in a US clinical protocol under which disease progression was evaluated by magnetic resonance imaging. Peripheral blood was subjected to Ficoll-Hypaque density gradient centrifugation to isolate PBMCs, which were then cryopreserved in liquid nitrogen. The sample holds many counts of this clonotype. Its antigen target is currently unknown. Base-call qualities are not available, and no considerably larger clone is one nucleotide away. Including the terminal cysteine and phenylalanine, the CDR3 comprises 10 residues. The only DNA kept is the CDR3, 30 bases in frame from the first base. V and J lose 5 bases and 12 bases, and a span of 8 bases separates them.

This chain is built from TRBV12-3 or TRBV12-4 and TRBJ2-1, with TRBD1 tentatively as D gene (6 bases match). This sequence originates from a woman aged 60-75 years with multiple sclerosis. The sequencing sample was made of PBMCs. CDR3 loop: CASSGGSQFF. The nucleotides are TGTGCCAGCAGTGGGGGCTCGCAGTTCTTC.